This T cell receptor beta chain was captured in a study of CD8 T cells in ankylosing spondylitis. This clonotype has only a few counts. MiXCR, run by TCRdb on the 5' RACE reads, gives a single entry per CDR3 protein. Of over 150,000 distinct CDR3 sequences listed, roughly 20% were seen once; the top ten hold roughly 4.5%. J gave up 1 base and V 5 bases, and 12 bases lay outside the gene matches. CDR3 length: 17 residues. Germline V gene sequence: CDR1 LNHDA, CDR2 SQIVND (reference sequence). The sequenced material came from blood, either unsorted or a sorted T cell fraction (not recorded which). The chain has TRBV19 and TRBJ2-3; 7 nucleotides align to TRBD1. The receptor was isolated from a male donor aged 10 to 35 with ankylosing spondylitis or in good health (not recorded which). The CDR3 DNA reads TGTGCCAGTAGTTTGCAAAAGTGGACAGGACGCACAGATACGCAGTATTTT. It codes for CASSLQKWTGRTDTQYF.